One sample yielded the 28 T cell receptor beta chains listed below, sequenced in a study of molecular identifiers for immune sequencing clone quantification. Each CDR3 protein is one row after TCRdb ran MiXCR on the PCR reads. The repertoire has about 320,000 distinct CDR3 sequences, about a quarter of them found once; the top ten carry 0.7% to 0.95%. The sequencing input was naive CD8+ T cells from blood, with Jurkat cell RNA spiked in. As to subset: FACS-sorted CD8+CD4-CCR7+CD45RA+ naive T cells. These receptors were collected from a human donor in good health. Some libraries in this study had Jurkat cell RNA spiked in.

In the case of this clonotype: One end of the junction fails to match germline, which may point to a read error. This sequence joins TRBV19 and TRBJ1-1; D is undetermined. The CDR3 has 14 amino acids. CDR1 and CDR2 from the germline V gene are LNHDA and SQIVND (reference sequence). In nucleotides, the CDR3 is TGTGCCAGTAGTCTAGGGTCTATGAACACTGAAGCTCTCTTT. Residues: CASSLGSMNTEALF.

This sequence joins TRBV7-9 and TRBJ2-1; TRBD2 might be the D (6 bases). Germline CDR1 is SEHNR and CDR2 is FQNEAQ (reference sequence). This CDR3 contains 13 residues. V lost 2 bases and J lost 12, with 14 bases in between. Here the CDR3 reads CASSLTSSPGQFF. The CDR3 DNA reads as TGTGCCAGCAGCTTAACTAGCTCCCCTGGGCAGTTCTTC.

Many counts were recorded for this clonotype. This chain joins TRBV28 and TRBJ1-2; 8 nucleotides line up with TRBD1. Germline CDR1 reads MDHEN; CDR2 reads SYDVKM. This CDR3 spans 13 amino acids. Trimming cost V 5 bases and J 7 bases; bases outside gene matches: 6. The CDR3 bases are TGTGCCAGCAGTCTGACAGGGGATGCTGGCTACACCTTC. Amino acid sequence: CASSLTGDAGYTF.

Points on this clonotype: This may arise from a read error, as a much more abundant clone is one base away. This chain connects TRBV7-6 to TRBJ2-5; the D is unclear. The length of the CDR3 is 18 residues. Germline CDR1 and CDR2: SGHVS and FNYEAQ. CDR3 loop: CAGSSRERTKPSQETQYF. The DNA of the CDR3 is TGTGCCGGCAGCTCGCGTGAACGGACGAAGCCGTCCCAAGAGACCCAGTACTTC. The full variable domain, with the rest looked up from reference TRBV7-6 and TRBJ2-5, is GAGVSQSPRYKVTKRGQDVALRCDPISGHVSLYWYRQALGQGPEFLTYFNYEAQQDKSGLPNDRFSAERPEGSISTLTIQRTEQRDSAMYRCAGSSRERTKPSQETQYFGPGTRLLVL.

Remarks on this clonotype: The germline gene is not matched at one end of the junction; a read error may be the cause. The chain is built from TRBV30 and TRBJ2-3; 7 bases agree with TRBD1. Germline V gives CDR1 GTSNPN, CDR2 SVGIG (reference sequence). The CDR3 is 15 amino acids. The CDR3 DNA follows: TGTGCCTGGGTTACAGGGGCCTCCTCCACAGCTACGCAGTATTTT. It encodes CAWVTGASSTATQYF.

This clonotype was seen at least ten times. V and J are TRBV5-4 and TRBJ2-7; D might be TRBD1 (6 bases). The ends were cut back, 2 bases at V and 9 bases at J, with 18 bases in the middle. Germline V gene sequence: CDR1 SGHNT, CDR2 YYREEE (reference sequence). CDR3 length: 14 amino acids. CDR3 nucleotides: TGTGCCAGCAGCTTTCGTGGGGGCCAACCGGTGCAGTACTTC. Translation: CASSFRGGQPVQYF.

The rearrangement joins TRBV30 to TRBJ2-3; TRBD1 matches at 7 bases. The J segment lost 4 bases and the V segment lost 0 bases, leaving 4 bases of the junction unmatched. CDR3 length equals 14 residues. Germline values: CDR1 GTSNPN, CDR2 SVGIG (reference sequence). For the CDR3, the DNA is TGTGCCTGGAGTGTACAGGGGTTCCCAGATACGCAGTATTTT. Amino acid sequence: CAWSVQGFPDTQYF.

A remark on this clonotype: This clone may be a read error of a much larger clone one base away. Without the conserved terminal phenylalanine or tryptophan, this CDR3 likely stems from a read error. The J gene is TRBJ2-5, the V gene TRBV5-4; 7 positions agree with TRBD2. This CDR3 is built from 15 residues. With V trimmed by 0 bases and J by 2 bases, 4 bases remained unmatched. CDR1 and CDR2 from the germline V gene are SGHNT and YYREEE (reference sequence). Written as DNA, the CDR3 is TGTGCCAGCAGCTTGGTGGTTAGCGGGCAAGAGACCCAGTACTCC. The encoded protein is CASSLVVSGQETQYS.

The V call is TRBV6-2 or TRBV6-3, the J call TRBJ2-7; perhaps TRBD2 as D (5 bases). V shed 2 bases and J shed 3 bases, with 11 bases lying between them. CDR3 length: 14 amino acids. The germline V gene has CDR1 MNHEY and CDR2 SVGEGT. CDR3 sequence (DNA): TGTGCCAGCAGTTACCCGGACTTTAGCTACGAGCAGTACTTC. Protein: CASSYPDFSYEQYF.

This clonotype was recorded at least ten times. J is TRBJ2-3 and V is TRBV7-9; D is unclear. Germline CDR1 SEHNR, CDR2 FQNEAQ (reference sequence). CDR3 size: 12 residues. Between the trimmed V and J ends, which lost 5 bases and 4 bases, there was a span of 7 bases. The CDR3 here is CASSLIPDTQYF. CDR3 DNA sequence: TGTGCCAGCAGCCTAATACCAGATACGCAGTATTTT.

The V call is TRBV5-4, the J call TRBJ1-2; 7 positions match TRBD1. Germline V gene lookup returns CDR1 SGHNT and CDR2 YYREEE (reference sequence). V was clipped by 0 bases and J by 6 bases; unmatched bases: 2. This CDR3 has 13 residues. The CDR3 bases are TGTGCCAGCAGCTTGGAGGGGACAGATGGCTACACCTTC. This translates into CASSLEGTDGYTF.

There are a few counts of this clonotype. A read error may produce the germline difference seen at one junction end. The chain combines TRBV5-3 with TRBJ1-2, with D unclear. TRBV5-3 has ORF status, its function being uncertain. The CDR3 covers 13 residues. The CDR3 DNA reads TGTGCCAGCAGCTTGTCAGAAAACTATGGCTACACCTTC. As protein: CASSLSENYGYTF.

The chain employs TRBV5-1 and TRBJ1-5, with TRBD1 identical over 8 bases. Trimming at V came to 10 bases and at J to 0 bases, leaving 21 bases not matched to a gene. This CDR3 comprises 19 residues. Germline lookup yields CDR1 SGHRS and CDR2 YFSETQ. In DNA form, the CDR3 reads TGCGCCCCTCAAAGGGACAGGAACCTACCATACGATAGCAATCAGCCCCAGCATTTT. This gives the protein CAPQRDRNLPYDSNQPQHF.

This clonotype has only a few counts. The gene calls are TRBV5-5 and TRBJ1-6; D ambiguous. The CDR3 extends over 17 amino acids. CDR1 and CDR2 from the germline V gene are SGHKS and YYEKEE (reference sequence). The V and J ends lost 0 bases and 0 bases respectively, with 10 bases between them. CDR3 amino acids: CASSLEPGSSYNSPLHF. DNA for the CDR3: TGTGCCAGCAGCTTGGAGCCAGGAAGCTCCTATAATTCACCCCTCCACTTT.

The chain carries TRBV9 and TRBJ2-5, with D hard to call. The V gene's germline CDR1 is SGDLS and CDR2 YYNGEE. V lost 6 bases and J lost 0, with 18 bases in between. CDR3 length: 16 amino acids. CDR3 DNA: TGTGCCAGCACCGAAGGATGGTCGATTTACCAAGAGACCCAGTACTTC. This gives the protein CASTEGWSIYQETQYF.

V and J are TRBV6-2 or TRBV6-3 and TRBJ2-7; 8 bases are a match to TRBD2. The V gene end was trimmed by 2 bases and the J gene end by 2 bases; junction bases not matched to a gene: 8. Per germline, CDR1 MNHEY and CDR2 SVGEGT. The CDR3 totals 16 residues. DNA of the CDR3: TGTGCCAGCAGTTACAAGAGCGGGGGAGACGCCTACGAGCAGTACTTC. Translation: CASSYKSGGDAYEQYF.

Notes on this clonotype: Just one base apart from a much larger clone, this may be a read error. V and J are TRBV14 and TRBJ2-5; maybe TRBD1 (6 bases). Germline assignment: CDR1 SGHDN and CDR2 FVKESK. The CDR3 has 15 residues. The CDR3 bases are TGTGCCAGCAGCCCCGGGACACGCTCCGTGGAGACCCAGTGCTTC. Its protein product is CASSPGTRSVETQCF.

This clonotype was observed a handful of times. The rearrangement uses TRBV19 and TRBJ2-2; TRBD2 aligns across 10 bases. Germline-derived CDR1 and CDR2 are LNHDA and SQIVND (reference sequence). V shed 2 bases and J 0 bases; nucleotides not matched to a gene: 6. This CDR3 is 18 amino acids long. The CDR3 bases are TGTGCCAGTAGTATACTGGGGACTAGCGTTTCGAACACCGGGGAGCTGTTTTTT. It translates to CASSILGTSVSNTGELFF.

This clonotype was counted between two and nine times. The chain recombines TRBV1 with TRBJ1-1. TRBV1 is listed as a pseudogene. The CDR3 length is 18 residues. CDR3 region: CTSSQDREGSQVETEAFF. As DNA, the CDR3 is TGCACCAGCAGCCAGGATCGGGAGGGCAGCCAAGTCGAAACTGAAGCTTTCTTT.

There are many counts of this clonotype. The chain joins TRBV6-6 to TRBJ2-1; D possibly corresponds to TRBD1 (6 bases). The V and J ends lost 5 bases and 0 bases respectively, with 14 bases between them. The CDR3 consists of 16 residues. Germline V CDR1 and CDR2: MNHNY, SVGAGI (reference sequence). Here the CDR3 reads CASSPHRQDSYNEQFF. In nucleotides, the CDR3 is TGTGCCAGCAGTCCCCACCGACAGGACTCCTACAATGAGCAGTTCTTC.

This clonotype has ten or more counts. CDR3 bases: TGTGCCAGCATCGATTCACTAGCGGCCTCCTACAATGAGCAGTTCTTC. Residues: CASIDSLAASYNEQFF. V gene TRBV6-1 combines with J gene TRBJ2-1; TRBD2 agrees at 8 bases. Germline trimming cut 7 bases from V and 0 bases from J; bases unmatched to any gene: 8. The CDR3 loop spans 16 amino acids. CDR1 is MNHNS, CDR2 SASEGT, per germline.

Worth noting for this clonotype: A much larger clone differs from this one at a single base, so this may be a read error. CDR3 bases: TGCGCCAGCAGCCAAGAGCCGACAAGACCTCAAGAGACCCAGTACTTC. Translated: CASSQEPTRPQETQYF. The chain carries TRBV4-3 and TRBJ2-5; D is uncertain. Germline V lookup: CDR1 LGHNA, CDR2 YSLEER. The CDR3 is made up of 16 amino acids. V lost 0 bases and J lost 2, with 13 bases in between.

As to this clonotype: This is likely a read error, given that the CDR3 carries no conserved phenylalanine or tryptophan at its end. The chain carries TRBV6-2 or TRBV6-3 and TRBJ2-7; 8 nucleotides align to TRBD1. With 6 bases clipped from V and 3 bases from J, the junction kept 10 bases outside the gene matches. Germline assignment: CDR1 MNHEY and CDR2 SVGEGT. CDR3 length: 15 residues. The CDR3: CASRSNRQGNYEQYS. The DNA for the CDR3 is TGTGCCAGCAGGAGTAACCGACAGGGGAACTACGAGCAGTACTCC.

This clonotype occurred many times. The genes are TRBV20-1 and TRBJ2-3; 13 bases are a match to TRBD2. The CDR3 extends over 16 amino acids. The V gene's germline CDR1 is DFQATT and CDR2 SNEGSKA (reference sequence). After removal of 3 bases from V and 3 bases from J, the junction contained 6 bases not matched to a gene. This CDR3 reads CSASSPGLAGTDTQYF. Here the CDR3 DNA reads TGCAGTGCTAGTTCACCGGGACTAGCGGGAACAGATACGCAGTATTTT.

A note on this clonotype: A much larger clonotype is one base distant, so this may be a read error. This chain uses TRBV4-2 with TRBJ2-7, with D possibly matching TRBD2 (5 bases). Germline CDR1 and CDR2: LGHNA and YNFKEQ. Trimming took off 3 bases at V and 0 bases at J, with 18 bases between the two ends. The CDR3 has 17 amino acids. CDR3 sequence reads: CASSHSLGGSSSYEQYF. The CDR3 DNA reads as TGTGCCAGCAGCCATTCCTTGGGCGGGTCGAGCTCCTACGAGCAGTACTTC.

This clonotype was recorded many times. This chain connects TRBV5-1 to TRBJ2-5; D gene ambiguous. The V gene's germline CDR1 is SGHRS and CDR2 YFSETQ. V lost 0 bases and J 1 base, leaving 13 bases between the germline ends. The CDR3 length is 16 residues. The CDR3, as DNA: TGCGCCAGCAGCTTGGAATTGTCAGGTATCCAAGAGACCCAGTACTTC. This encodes CASSLELSGIQETQYF.

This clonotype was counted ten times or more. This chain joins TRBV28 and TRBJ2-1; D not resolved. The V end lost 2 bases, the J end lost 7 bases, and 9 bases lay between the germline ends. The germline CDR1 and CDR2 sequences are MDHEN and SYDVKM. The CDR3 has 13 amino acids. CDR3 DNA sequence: TGTGCCAGCAGTTTAACGTGGGTTAATGAGCAGTTCTTC. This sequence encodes CASSLTWVNEQFF.

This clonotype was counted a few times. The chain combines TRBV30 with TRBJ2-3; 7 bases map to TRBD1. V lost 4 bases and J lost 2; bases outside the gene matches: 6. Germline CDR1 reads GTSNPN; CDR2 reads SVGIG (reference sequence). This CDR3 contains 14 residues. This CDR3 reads CAWTWDSYTDTQYF. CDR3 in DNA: TGTGCCTGGACCTGGGACAGCTACACAGATACGCAGTATTTT.